Listed here are 15 T cell receptor beta chains from one sample, sequenced in a study of cytotoxic CD8 clonotypes in ibrutinib-treated CLL. Generated by immunoSEQ multiplex PCR, the TCRdb table keeps only in-frame clones and is missing some. Counted here are approximately 130,000 clones, 80% to 85% occurring once; the ten biggest clones make up roughly 3.1%. The material sequenced was PBMCs, taken after 24 months of ibrutinib treatment. All receptors come from a human donor with chronic lymphocytic leukemia.

The chain is built from TRBV19 and TRBJ1-1; 9 bases map to TRBD1. CDR3 length equals 14 residues. The V and J ends lost 5 bases and 1 base, in that order; junction bases with no gene match: 2. Germline values: CDR1 LNHDA, CDR2 SQIVND (reference sequence). In DNA, the CDR3 is TGTGCCAGTAGTGAACAGGGGGCGAACACTGAAGCTTTCTTT. Translated, it gives CASSEQGANTEAFF. The full variable domain, rest sourced from reference TRBV19 and TRBJ1-1, is DGGITQSPKYLFRKEGQNVTLSCEQNLNHDAMYWYRQDPGQGLRLIYYSQIVNDFQKGDIAEGYSVSREKKESFPLTVTSAQKNPTAFYLCASSEQGANTEAFFGQGTRLTVV.

V gene TRBV9 combines with J gene TRBJ2-5; TRBD2 matches 14 bases. CDR1 and CDR2 (germline): SGDLS, YYNGEE. The CDR3 spans 19 residues. The trim removed 1 base at V and 5 bases at J, leaving 13 bases unmatched. In nucleotides, the CDR3 is TGTGCCAGCAGCGTAATCCCGTCCCGACTAGCGGGGGGGCGGGAGACCCAGTACTTC. This codes for CASSVIPSRLAGGRETQYF.

J is TRBJ2-7 and V is TRBV4-1, with 12 bases lining up with TRBD1. This CDR3 comprises 15 residues. The trim removed 5 bases at V and 1 base at J, leaving 3 bases unmatched. Germline V gene data show CDR1 as MGHRA and CDR2 as YSYEKL. The CDR3 DNA follows: TGCGCCAGCAGCTGGGACAGGGGGCGTTCCTACGAGCAGTACTTC. It specifies CASSWDRGRSYEQYF.

V and J are TRBV18 and TRBJ1-1, with TRBD1 identical over 7 bases. This CDR3 has 13 amino acids. CDR1 KGHSH and CDR2 LQKENI come from the germline V gene. V lost 3 bases to trimming and J lost 6 bases; unmatched junction nucleotides: 4. The CDR3 loop reads CASSPRQGPEAFF. The CDR3 bases are TGTGCCAGCTCACCCAGACAGGGCCCTGAAGCTTTCTTT.

V and J are TRBV2 and TRBJ1-6, with 7 bases fitting TRBD1. Germline-derived CDR1 and CDR2 are SNHLY and FYNNEI. The CDR3 contains 15 residues. J was trimmed by 8 bases and V by 6 bases; bases with no gene match: 10. CDR3 region: CASRARQGGDSPLHF. The CDR3 DNA is TGTGCCAGCAGGGCCCGACAGGGTGGCGATTCACCCCTCCACTTT.

The chain employs TRBV7-9 and TRBJ1-2; unclear D gene. This CDR3 comprises 14 residues. The V gene lost 7 bases and the J gene lost 0 bases, with 12 bases spanning the gap. Germline lookup yields CDR1 SEHNR and CDR2 FQNEAQ (reference sequence). This CDR3 is CASMMLGANYGYTF. The CDR3 bases are TGTGCCAGCATGATGTTGGGAGCTAACTATGGCTACACCTTC.

The chain has TRBV19 and TRBJ1-6; D may be TRBD1 (6 bases). Trimming left V 4 bases short and J 10 bases short, with 11 bases between. Germline values: CDR1 LNHDA, CDR2 SQIVND (reference sequence). This CDR3 has 13 amino acids. CDR3 coding DNA: TGTGCCAGTAGTACCCGGACAGAATCACCCCTCCACTTT. Protein sequence: CASSTRTESPLHF.

V gene TRBV27 combines with J gene TRBJ2-6, with 8 bases matching TRBD1. The germline gives CDR1 MNHEY, CDR2 SMNVEV (reference sequence). The V gene end was trimmed by 10 bases and the J gene end by 2 bases; junction bases not matched to a gene: 7. The CDR3 has 15 amino acids. The CDR3 loop is CATRLQGAGANVLTF. CDR3 DNA: TGTGCCACCCGTTTACAGGGGGCTGGGGCCAACGTCCTGACTTTC. The full variable domain, rest sourced from reference TRBV27 and TRBJ2-6, is EAQVTQNPRYLITVTGKKLTVTCSQNMNHEYMSWYRQDPGLGLRQIYYSMNVEVTDKGDVPEGYKVSRKEKRNFPLILESPSPNQTSLYFCATRLQGAGANVLTFGAGSRLTVL.

This chain joins TRBV5-1 and TRBJ1-1, with unresolved D. Trimming left V 3 bases short and J 3 bases short, with 9 bases between. CDR3 length equals 13 residues. The germline V gene encodes CDR1 SGHRS and CDR2 YFSETQ. CDR3 residues: CASSSMLDTEAFF. The CDR3 DNA is TGCGCCAGCAGCTCAATGCTGGACACTGAAGCTTTCTTT.

The CDR3 sequence: CATCMIGATEAFF. CDR3 DNA sequence: TGTGCCACCTGTATGATTGGGGCTACTGAAGCTTTCTTT. V gene TRBV19 combines with J gene TRBJ1-1; possible D gene TRBD1, 5 bases. The CDR3 extends over 13 amino acids. From germline, CDR1 is LNHDA and CDR2 SQIVND (reference sequence). V was shortened by 10 bases and J by 5 bases, with 17 bases between the two germline ends.

The V gene is TRBV2, the J gene TRBJ1-6; 12 nucleotides agree with TRBD1. The CDR3 runs 22 residues. The junction had 28 bases not matched to a gene; V was cut back by 8 bases and J by 8 bases. Germline lookup yields CDR1 SNHLY and CDR2 FYNNEI. This CDR3 reads CASFIPRRGTFGGTGGHSPLHF. The CDR3 coding sequence is TGTGCCAGCTTCATTCCCCGTAGGGGAACTTTCGGAGGGACAGGGGGCCATTCACCCCTCCACTTT.

The chain recombines TRBV7-7 with TRBJ2-3, with 7 nucleotides matching TRBD2. The V segment lost 1 base and the J segment 5 bases; nucleotides outside the gene matches: 0. The CDR3 covers 13 residues. Germline CDR1 reads SSHAT; CDR2 reads FNYEAQ (reference sequence). The CDR3 DNA reads TGTGCCAGCAGCTTAGTAGCGGGAGATACGCAGTATTTT. Residues: CASSLVAGDTQYF. Filled out from reference TRBV7-7 and TRBJ2-3, the complete variable domain reads GAGVSQSPRYKVTKRGQDVTLRCDPISSHATLYWYQQALGQGPEFLTYFNYEAQPDKSGLPSDRFSAERPEGSISTLTIQRTEQRDSAMYRCASSLVAGDTQYFGPGTRLTVL.

The genes are TRBV5-6 and TRBJ1-4; 9 nucleotides match TRBD1. The CDR3 is 16 residues long. Germline V gene lookup returns CDR1 SGHDT and CDR2 YYEEEE. J lost 7 bases, V lost 1 base, and 8 bases had no gene match. The CDR3 DNA reads TGTGCCAGCAGCTTGAACCAATGGACAGGGGTTGAAAAACTGTTTTTT. Translation: CASSLNQWTGVEKLFF.

The V and J genes are TRBV30 and TRBJ2-7; D gene unclear. Germline V gene sequence: CDR1 GTSNPN, CDR2 SVGIG (reference sequence). This CDR3 is built from 11 residues. Trimming left V 0 bases short and J 6 bases short, with 6 bases between. The CDR3 region is CAWSVMVEQYF. The DNA of the CDR3 is TGTGCCTGGAGTGTTATGGTCGAGCAGTACTTC.

The chain uses TRBV4-3 and TRBJ1-1; D is perhaps TRBD1 (5 bases). This CDR3 has 16 amino acids. CDR1 is LGHNA and CDR2 is YSLEER in the germline V gene. Trimming pared 0 bases from V and 4 bases from J, leaving 15 bases between. This CDR3 is CASSQDGGGRGTEAFF. As DNA, the CDR3 is TGCGCCAGCAGCCAAGATGGGGGGGGTAGGGGCACTGAAGCTTTCTTT.